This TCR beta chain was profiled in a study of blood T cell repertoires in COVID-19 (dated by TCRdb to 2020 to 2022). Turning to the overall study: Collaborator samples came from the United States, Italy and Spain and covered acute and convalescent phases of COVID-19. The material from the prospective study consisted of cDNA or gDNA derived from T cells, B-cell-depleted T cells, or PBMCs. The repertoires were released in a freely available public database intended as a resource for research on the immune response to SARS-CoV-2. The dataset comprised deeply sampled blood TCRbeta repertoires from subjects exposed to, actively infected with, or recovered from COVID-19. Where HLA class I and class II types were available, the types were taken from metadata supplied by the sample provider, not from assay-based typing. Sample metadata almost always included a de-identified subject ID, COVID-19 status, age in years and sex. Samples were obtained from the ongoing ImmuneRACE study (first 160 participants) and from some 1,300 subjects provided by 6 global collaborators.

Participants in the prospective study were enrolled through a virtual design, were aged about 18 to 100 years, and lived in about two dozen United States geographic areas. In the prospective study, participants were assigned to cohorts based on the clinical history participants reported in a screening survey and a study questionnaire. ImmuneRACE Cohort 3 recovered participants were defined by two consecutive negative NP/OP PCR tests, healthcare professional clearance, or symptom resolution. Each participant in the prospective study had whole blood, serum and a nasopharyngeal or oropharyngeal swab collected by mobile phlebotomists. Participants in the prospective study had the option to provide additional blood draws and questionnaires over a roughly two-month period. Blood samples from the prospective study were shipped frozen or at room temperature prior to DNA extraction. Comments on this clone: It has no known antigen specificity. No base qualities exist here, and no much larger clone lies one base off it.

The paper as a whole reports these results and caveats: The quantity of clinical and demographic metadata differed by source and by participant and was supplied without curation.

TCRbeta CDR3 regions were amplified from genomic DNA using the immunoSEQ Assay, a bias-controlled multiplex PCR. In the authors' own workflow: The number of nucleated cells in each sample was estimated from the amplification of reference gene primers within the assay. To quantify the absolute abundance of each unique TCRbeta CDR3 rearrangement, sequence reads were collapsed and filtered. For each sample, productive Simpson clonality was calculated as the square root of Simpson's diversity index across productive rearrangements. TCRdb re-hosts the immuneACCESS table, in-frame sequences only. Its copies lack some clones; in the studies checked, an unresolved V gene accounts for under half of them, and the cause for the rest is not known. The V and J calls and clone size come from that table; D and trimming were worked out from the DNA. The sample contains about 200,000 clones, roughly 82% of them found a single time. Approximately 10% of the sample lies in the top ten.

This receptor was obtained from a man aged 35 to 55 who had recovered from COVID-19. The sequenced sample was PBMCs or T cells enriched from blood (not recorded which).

The CDR3 has the sequence CASSPPGGVTSQFF. The base sequence is TGTGCCAGCAGCCCACCCGGGGGGGTAACTTCGCAGTTCTTC. The chain uses TRBV7-9 and TRBJ2-1, and 8 bases in between align with TRBD2. V is cut back by 5 bases and J by 12 bases, with 12 bases in the junction unmatched. The CDR3 measures 14 amino acids from cysteine to phenylalanine. Just the 42-base CDR3 DNA is kept, in frame starting at base 1. For CDR1 and CDR2, the germline V gene (reference sequence) lists SEHNR and FQNEAQ.